The 8 T cell receptor beta chains listed next were all sequenced from one sample in a study of immune cell composition in non-small cell lung cancer. The repertoire was sequenced with immunoSEQ multiplex PCR; TCRdb's copy has only in-frame clones and lacks some. The sample has approximately 9,000 clones; approximately 80% are singletons. Normal lung sampling was at least 3 cm from the tumour, as distant as possible. The sequencing input was non-adjacent lung tissue. The source is a human donor with non-small cell lung cancer.

The genes are TRBV7-3 and TRBJ2-5, with 9 nucleotides matching TRBD2. Germline V gene data show CDR1 as SGHTA and CDR2 as FQGTGA. V lost 2 bases, J lost 2 bases, and 6 bases stayed unmatched. This CDR3 is built from 16 residues. The CDR3 reads CASSLLGSGRQETQYF. The CDR3 DNA reads TGTGCCAGCAGCTTATTGGGTAGCGGGAGACAAGAGACCCAGTACTTC.

About this clone itself: Distinct nucleotide sequences in the sample also encode this CDR3. J is TRBJ2-2 and V is TRBV4-1, with 10 bases matching TRBD2. The CDR3 loop spans 18 amino acids. The germline CDR1 and CDR2 sequences are MGHRA and YSYEKL. Trimming took 1 base from V and 0 from J; bases not matched to a gene: 5. CDR3 region: CASSQGASGGSNTGELFF. As DNA, the CDR3 is TGCGCCAGCAGCCAAGGGGCTAGCGGGGGTTCGAACACCGGGGAGCTGTTTTTT.

The chain recombines TRBV29-1 with TRBJ2-3, with a tentative D call TRBD2 (6 bases). Per the germline V gene, CDR1 is SQVTM and CDR2 is ANQGSEA. The CDR3 extends over 13 amino acids. V lost 5 bases and J lost 2, with 11 bases in between. In DNA, the CDR3 is TGCAGCGTTCTTAGCGGATACACAGATACGCAGTATTTT. This translates into CSVLSGYTDTQYF.

This clone has a handful of counts. The gene calls are TRBV5-1 and TRBJ2-1; 8 bases fit TRBD2. Looked up from germline, CDR1 is SGHRS and CDR2 is YFSETQ. CDR3 length: 15 amino acids. J lost 7 bases, V lost 0 bases, and 6 bases had no gene match. In DNA form, the CDR3 reads TGCGCCAGCAGCTTGGCGGGGGGGCTCGGGAATGAGCAGTTCTTC. As protein: CASSLAGGLGNEQFF.

This chain joins TRBV15 and TRBJ1-1; tentative D call: TRBD1 (5 bases). This CDR3 is 15 amino acids long. From germline, CDR1 is LNHNV and CDR2 YYDKDF (reference sequence). V was pared by 5 bases and J by 1 base, with 14 bases between. CDR3 residues: CATSYLRVGNTEAFF. As DNA, the CDR3 is TGTGCCACCAGCTACCTCAGGGTGGGGAACACTGAAGCTTTCTTT.

The J gene is TRBJ1-4, the V gene TRBV19; possibly TRBD1 for D (5 bases). Germline CDR1 is LNHDA and CDR2 is SQIVND (reference sequence). CDR3 size: 13 residues. The V end lost 5 bases, the J end lost 5 bases, and 9 bases lay between the germline ends. CDR3 loop: CASSHRQNEKLFF. CDR3 bases: TGTGCCAGTAGTCACCGACAGAATGAAAAACTGTTTTTT.

The chain combines TRBV9 with TRBJ1-2; D is ambiguous. CDR3 length: 15 amino acids. Trimming stripped 6 bases from V and 0 bases from J, with 15 bases between. Germline V gene sequence: CDR1 SGDLS, CDR2 YYNGEE. CDR3 region: CASTKGVGSNYGYTF. For the CDR3, the DNA is TGTGCCAGCACCAAGGGAGTAGGTTCTAACTATGGCTACACCTTC.

This clone was recorded once. The rearrangement joins TRBV7-2 to TRBJ1-6; the D gene is possibly TRBD1 (5 bases). V was clipped by 5 bases and J by 0 bases, with 14 bases between them. Looked up from germline, CDR1 is SGHTA and CDR2 is FQGNSA. The CDR3 runs 17 residues. The CDR3 loop reads CASSSRQLSSYNSPLHF. The CDR3 DNA sequence: TGTGCCAGCAGCAGCCGACAGTTAAGCTCCTATAATTCACCCCTCCACTTT.